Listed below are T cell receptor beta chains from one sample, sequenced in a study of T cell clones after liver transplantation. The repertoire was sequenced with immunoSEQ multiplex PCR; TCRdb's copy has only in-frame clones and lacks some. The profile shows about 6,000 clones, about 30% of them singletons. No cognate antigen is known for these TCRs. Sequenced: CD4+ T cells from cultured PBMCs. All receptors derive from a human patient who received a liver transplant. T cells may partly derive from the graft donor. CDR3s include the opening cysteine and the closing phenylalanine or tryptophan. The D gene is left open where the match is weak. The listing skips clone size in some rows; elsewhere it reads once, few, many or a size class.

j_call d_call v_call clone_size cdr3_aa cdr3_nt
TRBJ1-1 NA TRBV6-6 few CASSPYGQLNTEAFF TGTGCCAGCAGCCCCTACGGGCAGTTGAACACTGAAGCTTTCTTT
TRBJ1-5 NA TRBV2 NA CASRDMLRPQHF TGTGCCAGCAGGGACATGCTCCGGCCCCAGCATTTT
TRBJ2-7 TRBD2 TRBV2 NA CASTLGLAALDQYF TGTGCCAGCACCCTAGGGCTAGCGGCCCTGGATCAGTACTTC
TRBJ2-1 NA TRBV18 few CASSSGRPANEQFF TGTGCCAGCTCATCAGGGCGACCCGCCAATGAGCAGTTCTTC
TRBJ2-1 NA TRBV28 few CASRLSSYNEQFF TGTGCCAGCAGACTTAGCTCCTACAATGAGCAGTTCTTC
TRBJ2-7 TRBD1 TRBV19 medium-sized CASKGTGSYEQYF TGTGCCAGTAAGGGGACAGGATCATACGAGCAGTACTTC
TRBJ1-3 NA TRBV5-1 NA CASSLVAGGNTIYF TGCGCCAGCAGCTTGGTTGCAGGGGGAAACACCATATATTTT
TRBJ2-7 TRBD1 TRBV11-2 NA CASSPRTGHYEQYF TGTGCCAGCAGCCCGAGGACAGGGCACTACGAGCAGTACTTC
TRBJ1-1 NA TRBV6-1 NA CASSQSAVLSEAFF TGTGCCAGCAGTCAAAGCGCGGTCCTTTCTGAAGCTTTCTTT
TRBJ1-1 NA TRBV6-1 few CASSGEQVVDTEAFF TGTGCCAGCAGTGGGGAACAGGTTGTGGACACTGAAGCTTTCTTT
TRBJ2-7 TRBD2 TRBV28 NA CASSFGGRGEQYF TGTGCCAGCAGTTTTGGAGGGAGGGGAGAGCAGTACTTC
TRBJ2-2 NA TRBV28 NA CASTPPRVYTGELFF TGTGCCAGCACCCCCCCCAGGGTCTACACCGGGGAGCTGTTTTTT
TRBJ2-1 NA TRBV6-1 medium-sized CASNKDRPLGEQFF TGTGCCAGCAACAAAGACAGGCCCTTGGGTGAGCAGTTCTTC
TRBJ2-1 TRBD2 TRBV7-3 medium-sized CASSLGLAGNNEQFF TGTGCCAGCAGCTTGGGACTAGCGGGAAACAATGAGCAGTTCTTC
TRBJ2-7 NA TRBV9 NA CASSGNRDSAYEQYF TGTGCCAGCAGCGGCAACCGGGACTCCGCCTACGAGCAGTACTTC
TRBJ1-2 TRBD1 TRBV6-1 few CASSEALPTGTGRYGYTF TGTGCCAGCAGTGAAGCTCTACCGACAGGGACCGGACGATATGGCTACACCTTC
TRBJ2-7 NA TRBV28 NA CASSPYEPYEQYF TGTGCCAGCAGCCCTTATGAGCCTTACGAGCAGTACTTC
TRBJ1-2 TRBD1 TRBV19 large CASSRTGYSRDYGYTF TGTGCCAGTAGTAGGACAGGGTACTCCCGGGATTATGGCTACACCTTC
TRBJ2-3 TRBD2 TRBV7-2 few CASSPTSRGLSDTQYF TGTGCCAGCAGCCCGACTAGCCGGGGGTTATCAGATACGCAGTATTTT
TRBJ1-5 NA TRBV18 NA CASSPRDGNQPQHF TGTGCCAGCTCCCCCCGGGACGGCAATCAGCCCCAGCATTTT
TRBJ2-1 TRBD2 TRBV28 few CASSSPPPGLAGGSDEQFF TGTGCCAGCAGTTCACCCCCCCCAGGACTAGCGGGAGGCTCCGATGAGCAGTTCTTC
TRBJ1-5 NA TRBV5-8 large CASSGGTRSGQPQHF TGTGCCAGCAGCGGGGGGACCAGATCCGGGCAGCCCCAGCATTTT
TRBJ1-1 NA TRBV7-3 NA CASSLGQYTEAFF TGTGCCAGCAGCTTAGGTCAGTACACTGAAGCTTTCTTT
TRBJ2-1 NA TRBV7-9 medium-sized CASSLTYRVGNEQFF TGTGCCAGCAGCTTAACTTACAGGGTCGGCAATGAGCAGTTCTTC
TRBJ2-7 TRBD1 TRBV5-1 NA CASSSQGAEEQYF TGCGCCAGCAGCTCCCAGGGGGCGGAGGAGCAGTACTTC
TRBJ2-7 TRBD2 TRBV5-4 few CASSSPGRSYEQYF TGTGCCAGCAGCTCCCCCGGGAGGTCCTACGAGCAGTACTTC
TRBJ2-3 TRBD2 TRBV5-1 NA CASSFPSGQSDTQYF TGCGCCAGCAGCTTCCCTAGCGGGCAATCGGATACGCAGTATTTT
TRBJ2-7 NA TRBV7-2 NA CASSFGDRRTYEQYF TGTGCCAGCAGCTTTGGCGACAGGCGGACCTACGAGCAGTACTTC
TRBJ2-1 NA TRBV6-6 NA CASRGTARLVF TGTGCCAGCAGGGGGACCGCGCGGCTGGTCTTC
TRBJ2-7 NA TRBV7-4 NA CASSFGGRREQYF TGTGCCAGCAGCTTCGGGGGTCGGCGGGAGCAGTACTTC
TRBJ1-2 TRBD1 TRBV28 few CASQTGQGLHGYTF TGTGCCAGCCAAACGGGACAGGGTTTACATGGCTACACCTTC
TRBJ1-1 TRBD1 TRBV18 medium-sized CASSPDRANTEAFF TGTGCCAGCTCACCAGACAGGGCCAACACTGAAGCTTTCTTT
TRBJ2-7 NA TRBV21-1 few CASSKAGSGSYEQYF TGTGCCAGCAGCAAAGCAGGGAGTGGGTCCTACGAGCAGTACTTC
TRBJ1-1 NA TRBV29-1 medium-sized CSVGMTGGNTEAFF TGCAGCGTTGGTATGACAGGAGGGAACACTGAAGCTTTCTTT
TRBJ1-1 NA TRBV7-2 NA CASSLAPRAATEAFF TGTGCCAGCAGCTTAGCTCCCAGGGCCGCCACTGAAGCTTTCTTT
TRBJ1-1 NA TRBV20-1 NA CSASNRVAFF TGCAGTGCTAGTAACAGGGTAGCTTTCTTT
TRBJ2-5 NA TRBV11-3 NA CASSLGGPYQETQYF TGTGCCAGCAGCTTGGGCGGGCCCTACCAAGAGACCCAGTACTTC
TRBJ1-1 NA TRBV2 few CASSFGLGSEAFF TGTGCCAGCAGCTTCGGTTTGGGGTCTGAAGCTTTCTTT
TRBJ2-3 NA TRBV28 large CASSLYGGGPDTQYF TGTGCCAGCAGTTTATATGGTGGGGGGCCAGATACGCAGTATTTT
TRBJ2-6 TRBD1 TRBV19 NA CASSPTFPGQGSGANVLTF TGTGCCAGTAGTCCCACCTTTCCGGGACAGGGATCTGGGGCCAACGTCCTGACTTTC
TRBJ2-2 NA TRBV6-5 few CASSYRHPPTGELFF TGTGCCAGCAGTTACCGGCACCCACCCACCGGGGAGCTGTTTTTT
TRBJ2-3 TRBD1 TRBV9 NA CASSAGTGSTDTQYF TGTGCCAGCAGCGCCGGGACAGGTAGCACAGATACGCAGTATTTT
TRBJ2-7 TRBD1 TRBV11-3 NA CASSFSPRTGEYEQYF TGTGCCAGCAGCTTTTCCCCACGGACAGGGGAGTACGAGCAGTACTTC
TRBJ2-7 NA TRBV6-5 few CASSSMGPPGEQYF TGTGCCAGCAGTTCTATGGGCCCCCCCGGCGAGCAGTACTTC
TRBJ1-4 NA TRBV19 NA CASSIQGWQEKLFF TGTGCCAGTAGTATACAGGGGTGGCAGGAAAAACTGTTTTTT
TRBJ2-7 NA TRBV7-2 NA CASSLSGVGNEQYF TGTGCCAGCAGCTTATCGGGAGTCGGGAACGAGCAGTACTTC
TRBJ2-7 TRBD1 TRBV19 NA CASSAGTGGSYEQYF TGTGCCAGTAGTGCTGGGACAGGGGGGTCCTACGAGCAGTACTTC
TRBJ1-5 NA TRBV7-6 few CASSLQGNQPQHF TGTGCCAGCAGCTTACAGGGAAATCAGCCCCAGCATTTT
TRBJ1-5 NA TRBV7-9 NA CASSSYTNQPQHF TGTGCCAGCAGCTCCTACACGAATCAGCCCCAGCATTTT
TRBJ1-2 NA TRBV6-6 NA CASSNRDGYTF TGTGCCAGCAGCAACAGGGACGGCTACACCTTC
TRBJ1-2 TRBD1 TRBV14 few CASSPPGQGARGYTF TGTGCCAGCAGCCCTCCGGGACAGGGGGCTCGTGGCTACACCTTC
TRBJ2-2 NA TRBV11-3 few CASSFSAVNTGELFF TGTGCCAGCAGCTTTTCAGCGGTGAACACCGGGGAGCTGTTTTTT
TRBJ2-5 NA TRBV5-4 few CASSPTGKETQYF TGTGCCAGCAGTCCCACTGGGAAAGAGACCCAGTACTTC
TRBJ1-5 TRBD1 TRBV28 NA CASSLSEWTGGDQPQHF TGTGCCAGCAGTTTATCCGAATGGACAGGGGGGGATCAGCCCCAGCATTTT
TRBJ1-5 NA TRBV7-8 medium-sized CASSESQRNQPQHF TGTGCCAGCAGTGAGTCACAGCGCAATCAGCCCCAGCATTTT
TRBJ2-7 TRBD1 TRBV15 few CATSLRTGRGEQYF TGTGCCACCAGCTTACGGACAGGGAGAGGCGAGCAGTACTTC
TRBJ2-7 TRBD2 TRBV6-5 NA CASLETSGRYEQYF TGTGCCAGCTTGGAGACTAGCGGGAGATACGAGCAGTACTTC
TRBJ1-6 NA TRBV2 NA CASSLLNSPNSPLHF TGTGCCAGTAGCCTCCTAAATTCCCCGAATTCACCCCTCCACTTT
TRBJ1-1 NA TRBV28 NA CASNSPLALKNTEAFF TGTGCCAGCAACTCTCCTCTGGCGCTAAAGAACACTGAAGCTTTCTTT